What follows are 7 T cell receptor beta chains derived from one specimen sequenced in a study of T cells after yellow fever vaccination. TCRdb reanalysed the 5' RACE reads using MiXCR and keeps one entry per CDR3 protein. The sample carries about 320,000 distinct CDR3 sequences, around 11% recorded once. The sequenced sample was CD4+ T cells sorted from PBMCs, obtained 45 days after the yellow fever booster vaccination. The receptors derive from a man aged 18 to 29 who received the YFV17D yellow fever vaccine.

This clonotype was seen a few times. V usage is TRBV7-2 and J usage is TRBJ2-1; 8 positions agree with TRBD1. From germline, CDR1 is SGHTA and CDR2 FQGNSA. The CDR3 consists of 14 residues. Trimming removed 5 bases from V and 10 bases from J; junction bases left unmatched: 10. The CDR3: CASSLRQGSPEQFF. CDR3 in DNA: TGTGCCAGCAGCCTCCGACAGGGGTCACCCGAGCAGTTCTTC.

This clonotype was recorded a few times. The V and J genes are TRBV20-1 and TRBJ2-3; D possibly uses TRBD1 or TRBD2 (5 bases each). The CDR3 is 13 amino acids. Germline V CDR1 and CDR2: DFQATT, SNEGSKA (reference sequence). V gave up 5 bases and J gave up 2 bases, with 11 bases separating them. In nucleotides, the CDR3 is TGCAGTGCTTACGCCGGGGCCACAGATACGCAGTATTTT. Its protein is CSAYAGATDTQYF.

The rearrangement joins TRBV3-1 to TRBJ2-5, with a possible D match to TRBD2 (5 bases). Germline assignment: CDR1 LGHDT and CDR2 YNNKEL (reference sequence). V was trimmed by 2 bases and J by 4 bases, leaving 11 bases between them. This CDR3 has 14 residues. CDR3 nucleotide sequence: TGTGCCAGCAGCCAACCGGGAATGGGAGAGACCCAGTACTTC. This sequence encodes CASSQPGMGETQYF.

The chain joins TRBV29-1 to TRBJ2-5; D uncertain. Trimming removed 7 bases from V and 4 bases from J, with 7 bases in between. The CDR3 sequence is 10 residues long. The germline gives CDR1 SQVTM, CDR2 ANQGSEA. CDR3 protein: CSGLRETQYF. The CDR3 DNA is TGCAGCGGTCTGAGAGAGACCCAGTACTTC. The entire variable domain, with the rest obtained from reference TRBV29-1 and TRBJ2-5, is as follows: SAVISQKPSRDICQRGTSLTIQCQVDSQVTMMFWYRQQPGQSLTLIATANQGSEATYESGFVIDKFPISRPNLTFSTLTVSNMSPEDSSIYLCSGLRETQYFGPGTRLLVL.

This clonotype appeared a few times. The V and J genes are TRBV6-2 or TRBV6-3 and TRBJ2-2; D not resolved. V lost 2 bases, J lost 5 bases, and 9 bases lay in between. The CDR3 totals 14 residues. From germline, CDR1 is MNHEY and CDR2 SVGEGT. CDR3 coding DNA: TGTGCCAGCAGTTACGCCACATATACCGGGGAGCTGTTTTTT. It encodes CASSYATYTGELFF.

This clonotype was found a few times. The chain combines TRBV6-1 with TRBJ2-3, with 13 bases that match TRBD2. CDR1 is MNHNS and CDR2 is SASEGT in the germline V gene. The V and J ends lost 3 bases and 4 bases, in that order; junction bases with no gene match: 10. This CDR3 is built from 18 residues. CDR3 coding DNA: TGTGCCAGCAGTGAGCTCCCGGGACTAGCGGGGAACCCAGATACGCAGTATTTT. This encodes CASSELPGLAGNPDTQYF.

The chain carries TRBV5-1 and TRBJ2-7; either TRBD1 or TRBD2 may supply D (5 bases each). V lost 4 bases to trimming and J lost 0 bases, with 14 bases between them. From germline, CDR1 is SGHRS and CDR2 YFSETQ. The CDR3 covers 15 residues. In DNA form, the CDR3 reads TGCGCCAGCAGCACCGCCGGGGCAGACTCCTACGAGCAGTACGTC. Translated: CASSTAGADSYEQYV.